A single sample is the source of the 26 T cell receptor beta chains below, sequenced in a study of T cells after yellow fever vaccination. One entry per CDR3 protein, called by TCRdb with MiXCR from the 5' RACE reads. The data show approximately 110,000 distinct CDR3 sequences, 8.4% seen once. Sequenced here: CD8+ T cells sorted from PBMCs, sampled 45 days after the yellow fever booster vaccination. These TCRs come from a man aged 25-45 years who received the YFV17D yellow fever vaccine.

In this sample, this clonotype turned up many times. V gene TRBV29-1 combines with J gene TRBJ2-1; 8 positions match TRBD2. Germline loops: CDR1 SQVTM, CDR2 ANQGSEA. V dropped 3 bases and J dropped 7; count of bases not matched to a gene: 5. The CDR3 sequence is 13 residues long. This CDR3 reads CSVDGLAGNEQFF. CDR3 coding DNA: TGCAGCGTTGACGGACTAGCTGGTAATGAGCAGTTCTTC.

This clonotype showed up many times. V usage is TRBV28 and J usage is TRBJ2-3; TRBD1 agrees at 7 bases. The CDR3 loop spans 17 amino acids. Germline CDR1 MDHEN, CDR2 SYDVKM. The junction had 14 bases not matched to a gene; V was cut back by 6 bases and J by 2 bases. The CDR3 coding sequence is TGTGCCAGCAGCACGCCCTTCGGGACAGATAACACAGATACGCAGTATTTT. Amino acid sequence: CASSTPFGTDNTDTQYF.

CDR3 DNA sequence: TGTGCCAGCAGCGACCAGGGGTTCCGCTACGAGCAGTACTTC. Translating it yields CASSDQGFRYEQYF. The V gene is TRBV12-3 or TRBV12-4, the J gene TRBJ2-7, with a weak D call TRBD1 (6 bases). V was pared by 6 bases and J by 3 bases, with 15 bases between. The CDR3 spans 14 residues.

This clonotype has only a few counts. J is TRBJ2-7 and V is TRBV29-1; 9 nucleotides line up with TRBD1. CDR1 and CDR2 from the germline V gene are SQVTM and ANQGSEA. J was trimmed by 4 bases and V by 8 bases; bases with no gene match: 12. The CDR3 sequence is 14 residues long. In DNA form, the CDR3 reads TGCAGCTTCACGGGACAGGGCATCCCTTACGAGCAGTACTTC. Protein: CSFTGQGIPYEQYF.

There are a few counts of this clonotype. The chain couples TRBV7-9 to TRBJ2-1, with 7 bases fitting TRBD2. Germline V gene lookup returns CDR1 SEHNR and CDR2 FQNEAQ (reference sequence). The CDR3 sequence is 16 residues long. The V gene end was trimmed by 5 bases and the J gene end by 11 bases; junction bases not matched to a gene: 18. The CDR3 here is CASSPRPAAGSPQQFF. The CDR3 DNA reads TGTGCCAGCAGCCCCCGTCCAGCAGCGGGATCACCTCAGCAGTTCTTC. Using reference TRBV7-9 and TRBJ2-1 for the parts outside the CDR3, the full variable domain is DTGVSQNPRHKITKRGQNVTFRCDPISEHNRLYWYRQTLGQGPEFLTYFQNEAQLEKSRLLSDRFSAERPKGSFSTLEIQRTEQGDSAMYLCASSPRPAAGSPQQFFGPGTRLTVL.

The rearrangement joins TRBV20-1 to TRBJ1-5; no clear D. V lost 5 bases and J lost 10, with 18 bases in between. CDR1 and CDR2 (germline): DFQATT, SNEGSKA (reference sequence). CDR3 length: 13 amino acids. CDR3: CSAFPLTSGPQHF. CDR3 bases: TGCAGTGCTTTTCCTCTCACGAGCGGCCCCCAGCATTTT.

This clonotype was counted ten times or more. The chain links TRBV6-1 to TRBJ2-3, with 8 bases aligning to TRBD1. CDR1 is MNHNS and CDR2 is SASEGT in the germline V gene. The CDR3 is made up of 16 amino acids. J gave up 1 base and V 5 bases, and 8 bases lay outside the gene matches. The CDR3 region is CASSTTGALGTDTQYF. In nucleotides, the CDR3 is TGTGCCAGCAGTACGACAGGGGCCCTGGGCACAGATACGCAGTATTTT.

The chain combines TRBV7-2 with TRBJ2-2, with D possibly being TRBD1 (6 bases). CDR1 and CDR2 from the germline V gene are SGHTA and FQGNSA. V was clipped by 1 base and J by 4 bases, with 13 bases between them. This CDR3 region has 16 residues. CDR3 in DNA: TGTGCCAGCAGCTTAGAGTGGGGGCCCGGCACCGGGGAGCTGTTTTTT. Amino acids: CASSLEWGPGTGELFF.

This clonotype has a count of ten or more. The rearrangement joins TRBV20-1 to TRBJ2-7; TRBD2 agrees at 14 bases. This CDR3 has 14 amino acids. CDR1 and CDR2 (germline): DFQATT, SNEGSKA (reference sequence). The trim removed 6 bases at V and 5 bases at J, leaving 6 bases unmatched. CDR3 amino acids: CSAPGTSGSNEQYF. For the CDR3, the DNA is TGCAGTGCCCCCGGGACTAGCGGGAGCAACGAGCAGTACTTC.

The sample holds many counts of this clonotype. The V gene is TRBV7-9, the J gene TRBJ2-1; no clear D gene. From germline, CDR1 is SEHNR and CDR2 FQNEAQ (reference sequence). This CDR3 spans 14 amino acids. V lost 5 bases, J lost 0 bases, and 8 bases lay in between. The chain's CDR3 is CASSLASSYNEQFF. CDR3 DNA: TGTGCCAGCAGCCTGGCCAGCTCCTACAATGAGCAGTTCTTC.

This clonotype was found a few times. The chain combines TRBV11-2 with TRBJ2-3, with D possibly being TRBD1 (5 bases). V lost 0 bases, J lost 4 bases, and 14 bases lay in between. This CDR3 has 16 residues. The germline V gene has CDR1 SGHAT and CDR2 FQNNGV. DNA of the CDR3: TGTGCCAGCAGCTTAGAGGCAGGGTGGTCTTCAGATACGCAGTATTTT. Protein: CASSLEAGWSSDTQYF.

This clonotype was observed many times. V is TRBV27 and J is TRBJ1-6; the D is unclear. This CDR3 has 14 residues. V was cut by 3 bases and J by 4 bases, with 7 bases left in between. Germline values: CDR1 MNHEY, CDR2 SMNVEV (reference sequence). The CDR3 coding sequence is TGTGCCAGCAGTTTTGCACAGTATAATTCACCCCTCCACTTT. Encoded protein: CASSFAQYNSPLHF.

Only a few counts were recorded for this clonotype. The rearrangement joins TRBV12-3 or TRBV12-4 to TRBJ1-1; D perhaps matches TRBD1 (5 bases). Trimming removed 3 bases from V and 5 bases from J, with 10 bases in between. The CDR3 spans 13 residues. CDR3 sequence: CASSFGGWTEAFF. For the CDR3, the DNA is TGTGCCAGCAGTTTTGGGGGATGGACTGAAGCTTTCTTT.

This clonotype has more than one count but fewer than ten. V gene TRBV6-1 combines with J gene TRBJ1-6; D not resolved. The V and J ends lost 7 bases and 4 bases respectively, with 8 bases between them. The germline V gene has CDR1 MNHNS and CDR2 SASEGT. The CDR3 runs to 13 residues. Here the CDR3 reads CASTRDYNSPLHF. CDR3 nucleotide sequence: TGTGCCAGCACCCGGGATTATAATTCACCCCTCCACTTT.

As concerns this clonotype: Its ends do not fully match the called genes, so a read error is possible. The chain couples TRBV7-2 to TRBJ2-7, with TRBD2 identical over 12 bases. CDR3 length: 16 amino acids. Germline V gene sequence: CDR1 SGHTA, CDR2 FQGNSA. CDR3 DNA: TGTGCCTGCAGCACCCCTAGCGGGAGGGCTCTCTACGAGCAGTACTTC. Translation gives CACSTPSGRALYEQYF.

This clonotype was counted ten times or more. The gene calls are TRBV11-2 and TRBJ2-1; D is unresolved. Trimming pared 10 bases from V and 6 bases from J, leaving 13 bases between. The CDR3 consists of 12 residues. Looked up from germline, CDR1 is SGHAT and CDR2 is FQNNGV. CDR3 nucleotide sequence: TGTGCCACCGCCTCAGGCGCCAATGAGCAGTTCTTC. It yields the protein CATASGANEQFF.

This clonotype has at least ten counts. The chain employs TRBV27 and TRBJ2-7, with D possibly matching TRBD1 (5 bases). V was trimmed by 5 bases and J by 2 bases, leaving 13 bases between them. Germline V CDR1 and CDR2: MNHEY, SMNVEV (reference sequence). The CDR3 length is 14 residues. CDR3 region: CASSNTGFPYEQYF. The CDR3 region has the DNA TGTGCCAGCAGTAACACAGGATTCCCCTACGAGCAGTACTTC.

This clonotype was seen many times. The genes are TRBV4-1 and TRBJ2-7; 9 bases map to TRBD1. The trim removed 1 base at V and 2 bases at J, leaving 0 bases unmatched. In germline, CDR1 is MGHRA, CDR2 YSYEKL. The CDR3 totals 14 residues. This CDR3 reads CASSQGQGAYEQYF. DNA for the CDR3: TGCGCCAGCAGCCAAGGACAGGGGGCCTACGAGCAGTACTTC.

V and J are TRBV11-2 and TRBJ2-7; no clear D. Germline V gene sequence: CDR1 SGHAT, CDR2 FQNNGV. Trimming left V 4 bases short and J 1 base short, with 11 bases between. CDR3 length equals 14 residues. The CDR3 nucleotides read TGTGCCAGCAGCTCCGGTGGCTATTCCTACGAGCAGTACTTC. Residues: CASSSGGYSYEQYF.

This clonotype was counted many times. V gene TRBV6-5 combines with J gene TRBJ1-5; D possibly corresponds to TRBD1 (5 bases). Germline CDR1 is MNHEY and CDR2 is SVGAGI. The CDR3 spans 14 residues. V lost 6 bases, J lost 3 bases, and 12 bases lay in between. The CDR3 DNA reads as TGTGCCAGCAGCCATGACAGTAACAATCAGCCCCAGCATTTT. Its protein product is CASSHDSNNQPQHF.

This rearrangement joins TRBV7-3 to TRBJ2-3; D is undetermined. The CDR3 covers 14 residues. The ends were cut back, 0 bases at V and 1 base at J, with 5 bases in the middle. Germline CDR1 SGHTA, CDR2 FQGTGA. DNA for the CDR3: TGTGCCAGCAGCTTAACTCTCGGCACAGATACGCAGTATTTT. Protein sequence: CASSLTLGTDTQYF.

In this sample, this clonotype turned up many times. The chain couples TRBV21-1 to TRBJ2-7; the DNA was not used to check the table's D call, TRBD1. TRBV21-1 is a pseudogene locus. This CDR3 is built from 15 residues. The CDR3 loop is CASRKGGADFYEQYF. The CDR3 nucleotides are TGTGCCAGCAGGAAAGGGGGGGCAGACTTCTACGAGCAGTACTTC.

The sample holds a few counts of this clonotype. The genes are TRBV2 and TRBJ1-2; the D gene is possibly TRBD1 (5 bases). The CDR3 totals 11 residues. Trimming shortened V by 7 bases and J by 9 bases, and 12 bases separated the two germline ends. Looked up from germline, CDR1 is SNHLY and CDR2 is FYNNEI. The CDR3 DNA follows: TGTGCCAGCATGGGGGGTATAAGCTACACCTTC. It yields the protein CASMGGISYTF.

V and J are TRBV20-1 and TRBJ1-4; D is undetermined. The CDR3 loop spans 19 amino acids. Trimming cost V 0 bases and J 2 bases, with 22 bases left between them. CDR1 DFQATT and CDR2 SNEGSKA come from the germline V gene (reference sequence). CDR3 in DNA: TGCAGTGCTAGAGACATCGCGGGCAGATCTGTGTATACTAATGAAAAACTGTTTTTT. It specifies CSARDIAGRSVYTNEKLFF.

The chain is built from TRBV11-3 and TRBJ2-5; no clear D. Germline V lookup: CDR1 SGHNT, CDR2 YENEEA. With 5 bases removed from V and 5 bases from J, the gap between germline ends came to 18 bases. The CDR3 consists of 15 residues. CDR3 in DNA: TGTGCCAGCAGCCACGATAGCAACCCTCAGGAGACCCAGTACTTC. This gives the protein CASSHDSNPQETQYF.

At least ten counts were recorded for this clonotype. The chain recombines TRBV21-1 with TRBJ2-7; the D segment call TRBD1 is taken from the table without a DNA check. TRBV21-1 is noted as a pseudogene. The CDR3 length is 13 residues. The CDR3 protein is CASRGQGAYEQYF. CDR3 coding DNA: TGTGCCAGCAGGGGGCAGGGGGCCTACGAGCAGTACTTC.